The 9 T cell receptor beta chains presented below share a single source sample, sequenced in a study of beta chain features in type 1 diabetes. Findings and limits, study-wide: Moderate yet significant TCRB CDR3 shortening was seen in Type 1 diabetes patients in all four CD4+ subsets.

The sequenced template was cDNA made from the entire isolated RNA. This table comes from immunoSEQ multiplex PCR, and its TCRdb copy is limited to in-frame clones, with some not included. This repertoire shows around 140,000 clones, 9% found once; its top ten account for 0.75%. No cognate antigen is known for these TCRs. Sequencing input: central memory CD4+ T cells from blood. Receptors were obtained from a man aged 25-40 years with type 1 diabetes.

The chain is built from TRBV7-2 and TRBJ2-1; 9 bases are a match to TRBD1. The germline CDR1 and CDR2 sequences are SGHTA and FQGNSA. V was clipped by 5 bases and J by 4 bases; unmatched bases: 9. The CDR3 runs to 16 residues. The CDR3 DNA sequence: TGTGCCAGCAGCCCCCAGGGACAGGGACTATACAATGAGCAGTTCTTC. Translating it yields CASSPQGQGLYNEQFF.

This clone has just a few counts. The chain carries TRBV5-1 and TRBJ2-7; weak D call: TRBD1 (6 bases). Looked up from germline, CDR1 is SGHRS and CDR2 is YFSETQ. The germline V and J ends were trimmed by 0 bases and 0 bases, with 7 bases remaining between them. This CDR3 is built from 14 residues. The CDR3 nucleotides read TGCGCCAGCAGCTTGGGGGACAACTCCTACGAGCAGTACTTC. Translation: CASSLGDNSYEQYF.

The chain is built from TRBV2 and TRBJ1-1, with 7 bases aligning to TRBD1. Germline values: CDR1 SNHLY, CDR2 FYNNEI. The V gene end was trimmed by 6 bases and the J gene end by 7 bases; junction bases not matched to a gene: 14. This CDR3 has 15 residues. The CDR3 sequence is CASSAMGTPGGEAFF. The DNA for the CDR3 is TGTGCCAGCAGCGCCATGGGCACGCCAGGGGGTGAAGCTTTCTTT.

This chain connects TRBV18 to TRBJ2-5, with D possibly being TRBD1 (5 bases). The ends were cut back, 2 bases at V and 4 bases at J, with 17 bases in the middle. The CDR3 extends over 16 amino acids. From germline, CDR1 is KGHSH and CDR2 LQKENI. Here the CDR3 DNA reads TGTGCCAGCTCACCAGGCTCCAGGGTCGGTGGAGAGACCCAGTACTTC. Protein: CASSPGSRVGGETQYF.

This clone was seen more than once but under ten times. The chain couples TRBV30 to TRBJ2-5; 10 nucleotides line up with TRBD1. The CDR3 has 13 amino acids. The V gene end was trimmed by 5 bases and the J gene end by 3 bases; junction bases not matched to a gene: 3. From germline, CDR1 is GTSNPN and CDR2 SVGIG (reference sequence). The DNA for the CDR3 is TGTGCCTGGGGGGGACAGGGGAAAGAGACCCAGTACTTC. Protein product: CAWGGQGKETQYF.

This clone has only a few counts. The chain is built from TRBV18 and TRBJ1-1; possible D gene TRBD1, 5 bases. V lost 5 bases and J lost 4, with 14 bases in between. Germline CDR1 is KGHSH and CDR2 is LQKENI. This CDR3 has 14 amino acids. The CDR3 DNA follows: TGTGCCAGCTCAGTCAACGGGGGTACCACTGAAGCTTTCTTT. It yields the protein CASSVNGGTTEAFF.

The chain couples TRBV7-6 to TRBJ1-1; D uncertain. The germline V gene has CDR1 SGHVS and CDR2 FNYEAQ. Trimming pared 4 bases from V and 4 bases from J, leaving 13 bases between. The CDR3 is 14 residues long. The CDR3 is CASSWNVPGTEAFF. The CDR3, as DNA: TGTGCCAGCAGCTGGAACGTACCGGGCACTGAAGCTTTCTTT.

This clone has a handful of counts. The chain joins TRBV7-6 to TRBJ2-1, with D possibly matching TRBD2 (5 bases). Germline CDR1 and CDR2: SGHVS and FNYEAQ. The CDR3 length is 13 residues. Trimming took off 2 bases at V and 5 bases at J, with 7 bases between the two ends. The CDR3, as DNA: TGTGCCAGCAGCTTATCGGGAAACAATGAGCAGTTCTTC. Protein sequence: CASSLSGNNEQFF.

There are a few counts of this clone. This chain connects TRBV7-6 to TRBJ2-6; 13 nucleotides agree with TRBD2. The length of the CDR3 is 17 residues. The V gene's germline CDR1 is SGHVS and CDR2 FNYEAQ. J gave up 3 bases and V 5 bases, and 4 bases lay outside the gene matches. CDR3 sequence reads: CASSTSGGAFGANVLTF. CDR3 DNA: TGTGCCAGCAGCACTAGCGGGGGGGCCTTTGGGGCCAACGTCCTGACTTTC.